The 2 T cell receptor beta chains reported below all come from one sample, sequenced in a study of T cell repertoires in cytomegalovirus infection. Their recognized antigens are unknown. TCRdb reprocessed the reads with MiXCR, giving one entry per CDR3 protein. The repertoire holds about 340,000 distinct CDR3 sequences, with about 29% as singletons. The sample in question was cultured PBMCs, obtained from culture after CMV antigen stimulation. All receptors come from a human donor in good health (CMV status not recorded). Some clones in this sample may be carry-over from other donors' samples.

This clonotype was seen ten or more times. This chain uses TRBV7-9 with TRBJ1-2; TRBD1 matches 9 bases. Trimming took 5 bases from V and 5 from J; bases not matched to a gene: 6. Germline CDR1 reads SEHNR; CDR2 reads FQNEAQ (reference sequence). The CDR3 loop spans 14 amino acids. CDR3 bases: TGTGCCAGCAGCGCGCTGACAGGGGGGTATGGCTACACCTTC. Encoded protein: CASSALTGGYGYTF.

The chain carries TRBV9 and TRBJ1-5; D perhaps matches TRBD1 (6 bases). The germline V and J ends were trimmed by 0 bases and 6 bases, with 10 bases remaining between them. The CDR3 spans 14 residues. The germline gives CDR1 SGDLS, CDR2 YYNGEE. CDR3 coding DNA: TGTGCCAGCAGCGTAGGCGGGGGCGGTCAGCCCCAGCATTTT. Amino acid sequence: CASSVGGGGQPQHF.